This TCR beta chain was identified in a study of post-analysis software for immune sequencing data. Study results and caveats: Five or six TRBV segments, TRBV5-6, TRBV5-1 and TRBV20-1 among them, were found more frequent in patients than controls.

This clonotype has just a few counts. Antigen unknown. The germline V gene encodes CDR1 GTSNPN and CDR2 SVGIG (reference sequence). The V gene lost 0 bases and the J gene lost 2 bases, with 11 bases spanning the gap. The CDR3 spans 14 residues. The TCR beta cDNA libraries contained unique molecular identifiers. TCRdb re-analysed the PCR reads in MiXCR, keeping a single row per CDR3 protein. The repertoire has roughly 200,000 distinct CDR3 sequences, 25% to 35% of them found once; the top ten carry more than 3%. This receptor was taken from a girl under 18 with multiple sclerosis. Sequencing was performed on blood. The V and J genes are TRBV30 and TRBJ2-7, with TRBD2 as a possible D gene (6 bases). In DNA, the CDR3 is TGTGCCTGGAGTGTTATCGGGGGAACCTACGAGCAGTACTTC. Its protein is CAWSVIGGTYEQYF.